A single sample is the source of the 25 T cell receptor beta chains below, sequenced in a study of cytomegalovirus exposure and HLA in healthy donors. This PCR relied on a set of 60 Vbeta primers and 13 Jbeta primers. Sequencing was performed with immunoSEQ multiplex PCR; in TCRdb, only in-frame clones are kept and a portion is missing. This sample has about 150,000 clones, with 80% found just once. Sequenced: PBMCs. The receptors shown here come from a woman aged 50 to 65 in good health and CMV-seropositive.

The rearrangement uses TRBV19 and TRBJ2-4; 7 nucleotides agree with TRBD1. The CDR3 is 15 amino acids. CDR1 LNHDA and CDR2 SQIVND come from the germline V gene (reference sequence). The V gene end was trimmed by 7 bases and the J gene end by 1 base; junction bases not matched to a gene: 7. CDR3 DNA: TGTGCCAGTACCCTAGGGGGCCAGGCCAAAAACATTCAGTACTTC. Amino acids: CASTLGGQAKNIQYF.

This chain joins TRBV14 and TRBJ2-7; a possible D gene is TRBD2 (5 bases). Germline CDR1 and CDR2: SGHDN and FVKESK. The CDR3 loop spans 13 amino acids. Trimming removed 4 bases from V and 7 bases from J, with 14 bases in between. The DNA for the CDR3 is TGTGCCAGCAGCCCCTTGGGAGTAGGAGAGCAGTACTTC. This codes for CASSPLGVGEQYF.

V usage is TRBV28 and J usage is TRBJ1-3, with 7 bases matching TRBD1. J gave up 0 bases and V 5 bases, and 10 bases lay outside the gene matches. The length of the CDR3 is 17 residues. Germline CDR1 MDHEN, CDR2 SYDVKM. In nucleotides, the CDR3 is TGTGCCAGCAGTCTTCTACAGGGGCAACGCTCTGGAAACACCATATATTTT. This gives the protein CASSLLQGQRSGNTIYF.

This chain links TRBV6-4 with TRBJ2-1; D gene unclear. The germline CDR1 and CDR2 sequences are MRHNA and SNTAGT. With 1 base removed from V and 5 bases from J, the gap between germline ends came to 3 bases. CDR3 length equals 12 residues. The CDR3 spells CASSDYNNEQFF. The CDR3 DNA reads TGTGCCAGCAGTGACTACAACAATGAGCAGTTCTTC.

The gene calls are TRBV7-2 and TRBJ2-1; maybe TRBD1 (6 bases). This CDR3 is built from 14 residues. V lost 1 base and J 4 bases, leaving 8 bases between the germline ends. From germline, CDR1 is SGHTA and CDR2 FQGNSA. The CDR3 region is CASSLGTEYNEQFF. For the CDR3, the DNA is TGTGCCAGCAGCTTAGGGACAGAGTACAATGAGCAGTTCTTC. The complete variable domain, with remaining parts taken from reference TRBV7-2 and TRBJ2-1, reads GAGVSQSPSNKVTEKGKDVELRCDPISGHTALYWYRQSLGQGLEFLIYFQGNSAPDKSGLPSDRFSAERTGGSVSTLTIQRTQQEDSAVYLCASSLGTEYNEQFFGPGTRLTVL.

The chain joins TRBV28 to TRBJ2-2; the match to TRBD2 covers 7 bases. V dropped 3 bases and J dropped 6; count of bases not matched to a gene: 1. The germline gives CDR1 MDHEN, CDR2 SYDVKM. The CDR3 loop spans 13 amino acids. The CDR3: CASSFGGAGELFF. The CDR3 nucleotides are TGTGCCAGCAGTTTTGGGGGGGCCGGGGAGCTGTTTTTT. The full variable domain, completed using reference TRBV28 and TRBJ2-2, is DVKVTQSSRYLVKRTGEKVFLECVQDMDHENMFWYRQDPGLGLRLIYFSYDVKMKEKGDIPEGYSVSREKKERFSLILESASTNQTSMYLCASSFGGAGELFFGEGSRLTVL.

Turning to this clone: One end of the junction varies from germline; a read error may be responsible. The chain is built from TRBV7-9 and TRBJ1-2; tentatively, D is TRBD1 (5 bases). The length of the CDR3 is 13 residues. From germline, CDR1 is SEHNR and CDR2 FQNEAQ (reference sequence). CDR3 region: CSSSLGPGGGYTF. CDR3 coding DNA: TGTTCCAGCAGTTTAGGACCCGGGGGTGGCTACACCTTC.

The CDR3 loop reads CASSPMLLAGEQGNEQFF. The DNA of the CDR3 is TGTGCCAGCAGCCCCATGTTACTAGCGGGAGAACAGGGCAATGAGCAGTTCTTC. V and J are TRBV13 and TRBJ2-1; 11 nucleotides align to TRBD2. The CDR3 runs 18 residues. Per germline, CDR1 PRHDT and CDR2 FYEKMQ (reference sequence). The ends lost 5 bases at V and 6 bases at J; junction bases unmatched: 15. Variable domain in full (rest from reference TRBV13 and TRBJ2-1): AAGVIQSPRHLIKEKRETATLKCYPIPRHDTVYWYQQGPGQDPQFLISFYEKMQSDKGSIPDRFSAQQFSDYHSELNMSSLELGDSALYFCASSPMLLAGEQGNEQFFGPGTRLTVL.

The chain links TRBV6-6 to TRBJ2-1, with D unresolved. The CDR3 consists of 14 residues. The germline gives CDR1 MNHNY, CDR2 SVGAGI (reference sequence). V was pared by 2 bases and J by 3 bases, with 8 bases between. CDR3 region: CASSYESHYNEQFF. The CDR3 nucleotides are TGTGCCAGCAGTTACGAGTCCCACTACAATGAGCAGTTCTTC.

V and J are TRBV7-2 and TRBJ2-2, with 11 bases fitting TRBD2. J was trimmed by 3 bases and V by 2 bases; bases with no gene match: 8. CDR1 and CDR2 from the germline V gene are SGHTA and FQGNSA. The CDR3 runs to 18 residues. CDR3 DNA: TGTGCCAGCAGCTTAAAAATTAGCGGGGGGGCGTACACCGGGGAGCTGTTTTTT. Translating gives CASSLKISGGAYTGELFF.

This clone was counted a few times. J is TRBJ2-5 and V is TRBV2; TRBD1 matches 7 bases. The CDR3 runs to 14 residues. V gave up 4 bases and J gave up 6 bases; unmatched junction bases: 8. Germline values: CDR1 SNHLY, CDR2 FYNNEI. CDR3 nucleotide sequence: TGTGCCAGCAGTGGTAGGGACAGACAACAGACCCAGTACTTC. Protein sequence: CASSGRDRQQTQYF. Filled out from reference TRBV2 and TRBJ2-5, the complete variable domain reads EPEVTQTPSHQVTQMGQEVILRCVPISNHLYFYWYRQILGQKVEFLVSFYNNEISEKSEIFDDQFSVERPDGSNFTLKIRSTKLEDSAMYFCASSGRDRQQTQYFGPGTRLLVL.

This sequence joins TRBV9 and TRBJ2-1, with 7 bases lining up with TRBD1. V trimming: 4 bases; J trimming: 10 bases; junction bases outside the gene matches: 11. Germline CDR1 and CDR2: SGDLS and YYNGEE. This CDR3 has 14 amino acids. CDR3 coding DNA: TGTGCCAGCAGCTCCCGGACAGGACCCACCGAGCAGTTCTTC. As protein: CASSSRTGPTEQFF.

The rearrangement joins TRBV28 to TRBJ1-4; weak D call: TRBD1 (5 bases). CDR1 and CDR2 from the germline V gene are MDHEN and SYDVKM. Between the trimmed V and J ends, which lost 11 bases and 7 bases, there was a span of 17 bases. This CDR3 is 13 amino acids long. CDR3 in amino acids: CAGAGYPPEKLFF. The CDR3 nucleotides are TGTGCCGGGGCAGGGTATCCCCCTGAAAAACTGTTTTTT.

The rearrangement links TRBV5-1 to TRBJ2-5; D is undetermined. Trimming left V 4 bases short and J 2 bases short, with 9 bases between. The CDR3 sequence is 13 residues long. The V gene's germline CDR1 is SGHRS and CDR2 YFSETQ. This CDR3 is CASSPVRQETQYF. CDR3 bases: TGCGCCAGCAGCCCGGTTAGACAAGAGACCCAGTACTTC.

This chain uses TRBV28 with TRBJ2-1; D call uncertain. Germline V gives CDR1 MDHEN, CDR2 SYDVKM. With 2 bases removed from V and 12 bases from J, the gap between germline ends came to 14 bases. The length of the CDR3 is 13 residues. CDR3 region: CASSLIASLGQFF. The DNA of the CDR3 is TGTGCCAGCAGTTTAATAGCCTCCCTGGGGCAGTTCTTC.

The rearrangement uses TRBV7-2 and TRBJ2-2; 7 nucleotides agree with TRBD1. The CDR3 is 15 amino acids. CDR1 is SGHTA and CDR2 is FQGNSA in the germline V gene. J lost 5 bases, V lost 2 bases, and 5 bases had no gene match. The CDR3 loop is CASSLQTGRTGELFF. CDR3 nucleotide sequence: TGTGCCAGCAGCTTACAGACAGGGAGAACCGGGGAGCTGTTTTTT. Full variable domain (rest looked up from reference TRBV7-2 and TRBJ2-2): GAGVSQSPSNKVTEKGKDVELRCDPISGHTALYWYRQSLGQGLEFLIYFQGNSAPDKSGLPSDRFSAERTGGSVSTLTIQRTQQEDSAVYLCASSLQTGRTGELFFGEGSRLTVL.

The V call is TRBV28, the J call TRBJ1-4; the D gene is possibly TRBD1 (5 bases). Germline CDR1 and CDR2: MDHEN and SYDVKM. V lost 10 bases, J lost 8 bases, and 14 bases lay in between. The CDR3 runs to 12 residues. The CDR3 DNA sequence: TGTGCCATTGGCGGGGGTGTGGAAAAACTGTTTTTT. Translated: CAIGGGVEKLFF.

This clone was detected only a few times. The chain is built from TRBV19 and TRBJ2-7, with 8 bases aligning to TRBD1. The germline V gene encodes CDR1 LNHDA and CDR2 SQIVND (reference sequence). V was pared by 3 bases and J by 6 bases, with 4 bases of the junction left unmatched. The CDR3 is made up of 13 amino acids. CDR3 sequence (DNA): TGTGCCAGTAGTATGGGGCAGGGGGCCGAGCAGTACTTC. This sequence encodes CASSMGQGAEQYF.

The genes are TRBV9 and TRBJ2-7; possibly TRBD1 for D (6 bases). Trimming took 0 bases from V and 2 from J, leaving 12 bases between them. Germline-derived CDR1 and CDR2 are SGDLS and YYNGEE. The CDR3 covers 15 residues. The CDR3 reads CASSVEVTGAYEQYF. CDR3 DNA sequence: TGTGCCAGCAGCGTAGAAGTGACAGGAGCCTACGAGCAGTACTTC.

Notes on this clone: Compared with germline, one end of the junction differs, possibly owing to a read error. The chain has TRBV7-9 and TRBJ2-1, with 8 positions matching TRBD1. Per germline, CDR1 SEHNR and CDR2 FQNEAQ (reference sequence). CDR3 length: 17 residues. The CDR3 reads CSSSGLQGALTPNEQFF. CDR3 DNA sequence: TGTTCCAGCAGCGGGCTGCAGGGGGCTCTGACACCGAATGAGCAGTTCTTC. Combining the CDR3 with reference TRBV7-9 and TRBJ2-1 gives the whole variable domain DTGVSQNPRHKITKRGQNVTFRCDPISEHNRLYWYRQTLGQGPEFLTYFQNEAQLEKSRLLSDRFSAERPKGSFSTLEIQRTEQGDSAMYLCSSSGLQGALTPNEQFFGPGTRLTVL.

This clone showed up just a few times. The chain links TRBV19 to TRBJ2-1; the match to TRBD2 covers 9 bases. The CDR3 has 16 amino acids. The germline gives CDR1 LNHDA, CDR2 SQIVND (reference sequence). J lost 3 bases, V lost 4 bases, and 7 bases had no gene match. This CDR3 reads CASSSFVAGDYNEQFF. In DNA, the CDR3 is TGTGCCAGTAGTAGCTTCGTAGCGGGGGACTACAATGAGCAGTTCTTC.

This chain joins TRBV7-8 and TRBJ2-7; D perhaps matches TRBD1 (6 bases). The V gene lost 2 bases and the J gene lost 4 bases, with 15 bases spanning the gap. CDR1 is SGHVS, CDR2 FQNEAQ, per germline. This CDR3 is built from 15 residues. The CDR3 DNA follows: TGTGCCAGCAGCTTAAGGTCAGGGGTTTTATACGAGCAGTACTTC. Its protein is CASSLRSGVLYEQYF. The whole variable domain, filled in from reference TRBV7-8 and TRBJ2-7, reads GAGVSQSPRYKVAKRGQDVALRCDPISGHVSLFWYQQALGQGPEFLTYFQNEAQLDKSGLPSDRFFAERPEGSVSTLKIQRTQQEDSAVYLCASSLRSGVLYEQYFGPGTRLTVT.

The CDR3 nucleotides are TGTGCCAGCAGATTTCTAGCGGGAGGCGAGCAGTACTTC. Translating gives CASRFLAGGEQYF. The chain has TRBV27 and TRBJ2-7; TRBD2 matches at 11 bases. This CDR3 contains 13 residues. V shed 6 bases, J shed 6 bases, and the junction held 4 bases outside the gene matches. Germline V gene sequence: CDR1 MNHEY, CDR2 SMNVEV (reference sequence).

V usage is TRBV11-2 and J usage is TRBJ2-3, with 8 bases identical to TRBD2. There are 15 residues in the CDR3. V trimming: 1 base; J trimming: 3 bases; junction bases outside the gene matches: 3. Germline V gene lookup returns CDR1 SGHAT and CDR2 FQNNGV. CDR3 DNA sequence: TGTGCCAGCAGCTTAGCGGGGGGGCTGACAGATACGCAGTATTTT. The encoded protein is CASSLAGGLTDTQYF.

This clone appeared once. V is TRBV9 and J is TRBJ2-1; 14 bases align to TRBD2. The germline gives CDR1 SGDLS, CDR2 YYNGEE. The V segment lost 4 bases and the J segment 10 bases; nucleotides outside the gene matches: 7. CDR3 length equals 15 residues. The CDR3 nucleotides are TGTGCCAGCAGCCCCCGACTAGCGGGAGGGGCCGAGCAGTTCTTC. This codes for CASSPRLAGGAEQFF.